Listed below are T cell receptor beta chains from one sample, sequenced in a study of OX40 agonist ivuxolimab in advanced cancers. Method: immunoSEQ multiplex PCR; TCRdb's copy keeps in-frame clones and lacks some. The repertoire consists of tens of thousands of clones, with approximately 86% occurring once and the leading ten covering less than 0.6%. Sequences were derived from CD4+ or CD8+ T cells sorted from blood, sampled in a trial of the OX40 agonist ivuxolimab. These receptors originate from an adult with an advanced solid tumor such as melanoma, head and neck, liver or kidney cancer. Each CDR3 is given with its conserved first and last residue. Each record gives: clone size, J gene, V gene, D gene, CDR3 protein, CDR3 DNA. A D gene is named only where the DNA matches it firmly. Expanded clones are given a class, and other clones once, few, many or no size at all.

>.|TRBJ2-5|TRBV5-1|.
CASSLAGAGQETQYF
TGCGCCAGCAGCTTGGCCGGGGCAGGGCAAGAGACCCAGTACTTC
>.|TRBJ1-6|TRBV6-5|.
CASSYGKRDSPLHF
TGTGCCAGCAGTTACGGGAAACGGGATTCACCCCTCCACTTT
>.|TRBJ1-5|TRBV28|.
CATGGTNQPQHF
TGTGCCACCGGGGGGACGAATCAGCCCCAGCATTTT
>.|TRBJ2-5|TRBV11-2|.
CASSTRRDQETQYF
TGTGCCAGCAGCACCAGACGGGACCAAGAGACCCAGTACTTC
>.|TRBJ2-7|TRBV5-1|TRBD1
CASSLENRGFYEQYF
TGCGCCAGCAGCTTGGAAAACAGGGGCTTTTACGAGCAGTACTTC
>.|TRBJ2-7|TRBV5-1|TRBD2
CASSLALAGPLVEQYF
TGCGCCAGCAGCTTGGCACTAGCGGGGCCTCTGGTGGAGCAGTACTTC
>.|TRBJ2-2|TRBV7-2|TRBD2
CASSLLVRGLAVTGELFF
TGTGCCAGCAGCTTATTAGTAAGGGGACTAGCAGTCACCGGGGAGCTGTTTTTT
>.|TRBJ1-4|TRBV5-1|.
CASSSGTRRSNEKLFF
TGCGCCAGCAGCTCCGGGACAAGGCGGTCTAATGAAAAACTGTTTTTT
>.|TRBJ2-1|TRBV15|TRBD2
CATSRERGGPLNEQFF
TGTGCCACCAGCAGAGAAAGGGGAGGGCCCCTGAATGAGCAGTTCTTC
>once|TRBJ2-1|TRBV19|.
CASSLAVWDEQFF
TGTGCCAGTAGTTTAGCGGTATGGGATGAGCAGTTCTTC
>.|TRBJ2-6|TRBV2|TRBD1
CASSATQGTGANVLTF
TGTGCCAGCAGCGCTACACAGGGGACTGGGGCCAACGTCCTGACTTTC
>.|TRBJ2-3|TRBV5-5|TRBD2
CASSQAGGGTDTQYF
TGTGCCAGCAGCCAAGCGGGGGGTGGCACAGATACGCAGTATTTT
>.|TRBJ1-4|TRBV4-1|TRBD1
CASSQVLGGPGTATEKLFF
TGCGCCAGCAGCCAAGTGTTGGGGGGTCCCGGGACAGCTACCGAAAAACTGTTTTTT
>.|TRBJ2-5|TRBV10-2|.
CASSFQETQYF
TGCGCCAGCAGCTTCCAAGAGACCCAGTACTTC
>.|TRBJ2-2|TRBV5-1|.
CASSGMTANTGELFF
TGCGCCAGCAGCGGAATGACAGCGAACACCGGGGAGCTGTTTTTT
>.|TRBJ1-1|TRBV27|.
CASSSSGEVTEAFF
TGTGCCAGCAGCTCCTCAGGGGAAGTCACTGAAGCTTTCTTT
>once|TRBJ2-3|TRBV6-5|TRBD2
CASSSSSGGAQDTQYF
TGTGCCAGCAGTTCCTCGAGCGGGGGGGCCCAAGATACGCAGTATTTT
>.|TRBJ2-7|TRBV7-2|TRBD1
CASSRTGADYPYEQYF
TGTGCCAGCAGCAGGACAGGGGCCGACTACCCCTACGAGCAGTACTTC
>.|TRBJ2-2|TRBV28|.
CASSFFGGTGELFF
TGTGCCAGCAGTTTTTTTGGGGGCACCGGGGAGCTGTTTTTT
>.|TRBJ1-1|TRBV6-6|.
CASSFSGENTEAFF
TGTGCCAGCAGTTTTTCAGGGGAGAACACTGAAGCTTTCTTT
>few|TRBJ2-2|TRBV27|.
CASRGVYTGELFF
TGTGCCAGCCGAGGGGTTTACACCGGGGAGCTGTTTTTT
>.|TRBJ2-3|TRBV30|TRBD2
CAWSTGIGGADTQYF
TGTGCCTGGAGTACCGGGATCGGGGGGGCAGATACGCAGTATTTT
>.|TRBJ2-5|TRBV20-1|.
CSASLETQYF
TGCAGTGCTAGTTTGGAGACCCAGTACTTC
>.|TRBJ1-5|TRBV28|.
CASAWGGNQPQHF
TGTGCCAGCGCGTGGGGGGGTAATCAGCCCCAGCATTTT
>.|TRBJ1-1|TRBV5-1|TRBD1
CASSLAGGRTEAFF
TGCGCCAGCAGCTTGGCAGGGGGGCGCACTGAAGCTTTCTTT
>.|TRBJ2-1|TRBV7-9|.
CASSLFGAAYNEQFF
TGTGCCAGCAGCTTATTTGGGGCGGCCTACAATGAGCAGTTCTTC
>.|TRBJ2-1|TRBV18|.
CASSPPFLSSYNEQFF
TGTGCCAGCTCACCTCCTTTTTTGAGCTCCTACAATGAGCAGTTCTTC
>.|TRBJ2-3|TRBV9|.
CASSGRTLAATDTQYF
TGTGCCAGCAGCGGGCGAACGTTAGCGGCCACAGATACGCAGTATTTT
>.|TRBJ2-5|TRBV19|.
CASSDRPQETQYF
TGTGCCAGTAGTGACAGGCCCCAAGAGACCCAGTACTTC
>once|TRBJ1-1|TRBV6-5|TRBD1
CASRPYRGGAEAFF
TGTGCCAGCAGACCATACAGGGGAGGCGCTGAAGCTTTCTTT
>.|TRBJ2-3|TRBV7-2|.
CASSLSVFTDTQYF
TGTGCCAGCAGCTTGTCCGTCTTCACAGATACGCAGTATTTT
>.|TRBJ2-4|TRBV5-1|TRBD1
CASSLTGTGARLNIQYF
TGCGCCAGCAGCTTGACCGGGACAGGGGCGCGCTTGAACATTCAGTACTTC
>.|TRBJ1-1|TRBV14|.
CASSRSQGSTEAFF
TGTGCCAGCAGCCGGTCCCAGGGGAGCACTGAAGCTTTCTTT
>.|TRBJ1-4|TRBV6-5|.
CASKPAGANLEKLFF
TGTGCCAGCAAACCCGCGGGGGCCAACCTTGAAAAACTGTTTTTT
>.|TRBJ1-2|TRBV21-1|.
CASSDRGYGYTF
TGTGCCAGCAGCGACAGGGGTTATGGCTACACCTTC
>few|TRBJ2-1|TRBV2|.
CASTLIGPREQFF
TGTGCCAGCACTTTGATAGGGCCTCGCGAGCAGTTCTTC
>.|TRBJ1-1|TRBV10-3|TRBD1
CAISGTGKRNTEAFF
TGTGCCATCAGTGGGACAGGGAAAAGGAACACTGAAGCTTTCTTT
>.|TRBJ1-5|TRBV19|TRBD1
CASSRTGSVNQPQHF
TGTGCCAGTAGTCGGACAGGGAGCGTCAATCAGCCCCAGCATTTT
>.|TRBJ2-2|TRBV4-3|.
CASSQDLPTGELFF
TGCGCCAGCAGCCAAGATCTACCAACCGGGGAGCTGTTTTTT
>.|TRBJ1-3|TRBV7-8|.
CASSLGRRQPDTIYF
TGTGCCAGCAGCTTAGGAAGACGGCAGCCTGACACCATATATTTT
>once|TRBJ2-7|TRBV20-1|.
CSARDKAEQYF
TGCAGTGCTAGAGATAAGGCCGAGCAGTACTTC
>.|TRBJ2-2|TRBV9|.
CASSLTSRGTNTGELFF
TGTGCCAGCAGCTTGACCTCCAGGGGTACGAACACCGGGGAGCTGTTTTTT
>.|TRBJ2-1|TRBV19|TRBD2
CASSKTSGSEQFF
TGTGCCAGTAGTAAGACTAGCGGGAGTGAGCAGTTCTTC
>.|TRBJ2-5|TRBV28|.
CASSLWGGEETQYF
TGTGCCAGCAGTTTATGGGGCGGGGAAGAGACCCAGTACTTC
>.|TRBJ1-2|TRBV5-5|.
CASSWGLPNGYTF
TGTGCCAGCAGCTGGGGACTCCCGAACGGCTACACCTTC